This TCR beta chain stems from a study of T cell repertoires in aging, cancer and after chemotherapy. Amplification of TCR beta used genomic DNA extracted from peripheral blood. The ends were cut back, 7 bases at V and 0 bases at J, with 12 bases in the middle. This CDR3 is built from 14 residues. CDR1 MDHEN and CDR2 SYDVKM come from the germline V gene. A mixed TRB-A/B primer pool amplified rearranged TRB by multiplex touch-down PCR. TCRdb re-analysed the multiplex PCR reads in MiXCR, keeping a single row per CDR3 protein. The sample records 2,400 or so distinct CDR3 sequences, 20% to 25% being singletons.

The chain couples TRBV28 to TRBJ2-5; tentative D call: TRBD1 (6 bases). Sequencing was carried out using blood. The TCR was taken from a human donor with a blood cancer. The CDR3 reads CASKFTGNQETQYF. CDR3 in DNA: TGTGCCAGCAAATTCACAGGGAACCAAGAGACCCAGTACTTC.